The present T cell receptor beta chain was sequenced within a study of response to subunit inactivated influenza vaccine. Overall study results and limits: The authors offered the suggestion that each seasonal influenza vaccination recruits few new T cells.

TCRdb used MiXCR to reprocess the RT-PCR reads, holding one entry per CDR3 protein. The repertoire includes 600,000 to 850,000 distinct CDR3 sequences, around 15% of them detected once, and around 7.6% sits in the top ten. This clonotype showed up just a few times. Antigen unknown. This CDR3 comprises 13 residues. With 6 bases removed from V and 3 bases from J, the gap between germline ends came to 12 bases. Looked up from germline, CDR1 is DFQATT and CDR2 is SNEGSKA (reference sequence). The source was PBMCs from blood, collected around 15 days before vaccination. The J gene is TRBJ2-4, the V gene TRBV20-1; tentatively, D is TRBD1 (5 bases). This clonotype originated in a man aged 50-60 years who received an inactivated influenza vaccine. CDR3 sequence (DNA): TGCAGTGCCCCGCAGGGTTTCAAAAACATTCAGTACTTC. Protein product: CSAPQGFKNIQYF.